A single sample gave rise to the 26 T cell receptor beta chains below, sequenced in a study of blood T cell repertoires in COVID-19. TCRdb keeps only in-frame clones here, not all; method: immunoSEQ multiplex PCR. The repertoire holds more than 150,000 clones, about 90% seen once, with 0.62% in the top ten. The sequenced sample consisted of peripheral blood. The origin of the receptors is a man between 50 and 59 years old with acute or convalescent COVID-19.

The chain joins TRBV29-1 to TRBJ2-7, with TRBD2 matching over 8 bases. V lost 6 bases to trimming and J lost 3 bases; unmatched junction nucleotides: 4. The CDR3 length is 12 residues. Germline V gene sequence: CDR1 SQVTM, CDR2 ANQGSEA. DNA for the CDR3: TGCAGCGTGGGTAGCGGGAACTACGAGCAGTACTTC. Its translation: CSVGSGNYEQYF.

The J gene is TRBJ1-2, the V gene TRBV27, with D perhaps matching TRBD1 (5 bases). V was shortened by 5 bases and J by 6 bases, with 16 bases between the two germline ends. This CDR3 is 14 amino acids long. Germline-derived CDR1 and CDR2 are MNHEY and SMNVEV (reference sequence). The CDR3 protein is CASSPGLRINGYTF. The DNA of the CDR3 is TGTGCCAGCAGTCCGGGACTCCGGATTAATGGCTACACCTTC.

The chain couples TRBV10-3 to TRBJ2-7; 8 bases map to TRBD2. The germline CDR1 and CDR2 sequences are ENHRY and SYGVKD. The CDR3 sequence is 13 residues long. With V trimmed by 6 bases and J by 3 bases, 4 bases remained unmatched. CDR3 sequence (DNA): TGTGCCATCAGGGGACTAGGGGACTACGAGCAGTACTTC. Its translation: CAIRGLGDYEQYF.

The chain combines TRBV2 with TRBJ2-2; 11 nucleotides match TRBD1. Trimming took 7 bases from V and 6 from J; bases not matched to a gene: 4. This CDR3 spans 14 amino acids. The V gene's germline CDR1 is SNHLY and CDR2 FYNNEI. CDR3 nucleotides: TGTGCCAGCAAGGACAGGGGGCCCTCCGGGGAGCTGTTTTTT. Protein sequence: CASKDRGPSGELFF.

The chain combines TRBV11-2 with TRBJ2-3; TRBD2 matches at 10 bases. CDR3 length equals 16 residues. The V gene end was trimmed by 0 bases and the J gene end by 8 bases; junction bases not matched to a gene: 8. The germline V gene encodes CDR1 SGHAT and CDR2 FQNNGV. CDR3 sequence: CASSLDLDRTSGTQYF. The CDR3 DNA follows: TGTGCCAGCAGCTTAGATCTGGATCGGACTAGCGGTACGCAGTATTTT.

The chain combines TRBV27 with TRBJ1-5; 9 nucleotides match TRBD1. CDR1 is MNHEY and CDR2 is SMNVEV in the germline V gene (reference sequence). Germline trimming cut 5 bases from V and 4 bases from J; bases unmatched to any gene: 9. There are 16 residues in the CDR3. The CDR3 spells CASSPAGTGSNQPQHF. The CDR3 DNA is TGTGCCAGCAGTCCGGCCGGGACAGGGTCAAATCAGCCCCAGCATTTT.

V gene TRBV29-1 combines with J gene TRBJ2-5, with D hard to call. Per germline, CDR1 SQVTM and CDR2 ANQGSEA. Between the trimmed V and J ends, which lost 5 bases and 6 bases, there was a span of 13 bases. CDR3 length: 12 residues. The CDR3: CSVQAGTQTQYF. CDR3 in DNA: TGCAGCGTTCAGGCAGGTACTCAGACCCAGTACTTC.

This clone was seen ten or more times. The chain employs TRBV2 and TRBJ2-7; weak D call: TRBD2 (7 bases). The CDR3 consists of 13 residues. In germline, CDR1 is SNHLY, CDR2 FYNNEI. V shed 7 bases and J shed 2 bases, with 12 bases lying between them. The CDR3 region has the DNA TGTGCCAGCACTCCCGGGGGGCCCTACGAGCAGTACGTC. It codes for CASTPGGPYEQYV.

The gene calls are TRBV7-2 and TRBJ2-2; weak D call: TRBD1 (5 bases). From germline, CDR1 is SGHTA and CDR2 FQGNSA. Trimming took off 5 bases at V and 5 bases at J, with 9 bases between the two ends. This CDR3 comprises 13 residues. The CDR3 coding sequence is TGTGCCAGCAGCGGCAGGGTAACCGGGGAGCTGTTTTTT. Residues: CASSGRVTGELFF. The full variable domain, completed using reference TRBV7-2 and TRBJ2-2, is GAGVSQSPSNKVTEKGKDVELRCDPISGHTALYWYRQSLGQGLEFLIYFQGNSAPDKSGLPSDRFSAERTGGSVSTLTIQRTQQEDSAVYLCASSGRVTGELFFGEGSRLTVL.

In its sample, this clone was seen a few times. This chain links TRBV6-2 or TRBV6-3 with TRBJ1-2; D remains ambiguous. Germline loops: CDR1 MNHEY, CDR2 SVGEGT. This CDR3 has 14 residues. Trimming cost V 0 bases and J 1 base, with 6 bases left between them. The CDR3 spells CASSYSRHNYGYTF. DNA for the CDR3: TGTGCCAGCAGTTACTCGAGACATAACTATGGCTACACCTTC.

The table lists this clone with a count of one. The V gene is TRBV30, the J gene TRBJ2-1; 11 positions agree with TRBD2. V lost 4 bases and J lost 6; bases outside the gene matches: 5. The CDR3 consists of 14 residues. CDR1 is GTSNPN, CDR2 SVGIG, per germline (reference sequence). In DNA form, the CDR3 reads TGTGCCTGGATAGCGGGAGGGCCCTTCAATGAGCAGTTCTTC. This sequence encodes CAWIAGGPFNEQFF.

The V gene is TRBV11-2, the J gene TRBJ2-1; 8 bases line up with TRBD2. The germline gives CDR1 SGHAT, CDR2 FQNNGV. The CDR3 is 14 amino acids. The V and J ends lost 3 bases and 15 bases, in that order; junction bases with no gene match: 13. CDR3 amino acids: CASSLVFDSGRWFF. CDR3 DNA sequence: TGTGCCAGCAGCTTGGTTTTTGACAGCGGGAGATGGTTCTTC. The complete variable domain, with remaining parts taken from reference TRBV11-2 and TRBJ2-1, reads EAGVAQSPRYKIIEKRQSVAFWCNPISGHATLYWYQQILGQGPKLLIQFQNNGVVDDSQLPKDRFSAERLKGVDSTLKIQPAKLEDSAVYLCASSLVFDSGRWFFGPGTRLTVL.

A single count supports this clone. The rearrangement joins TRBV7-8 to TRBJ1-1, with TRBD1 matching 7 bases. The germline V gene has CDR1 SGHVS and CDR2 FQNEAQ. The CDR3 runs 16 residues. The V gene end was trimmed by 0 bases and the J gene end by 5 bases; junction bases not matched to a gene: 9. The CDR3 bases are TGTGCCAGCAGCTTAGCGGGAGGAGGGGGCAAAACTGAAGCTTTCTTT. It codes for CASSLAGGGGKTEAFF. Drawing the rest from reference TRBV7-8 and TRBJ1-1, the complete variable domain is GAGVSQSPRYKVAKRGQDVALRCDPISGHVSLFWYQQALGQGPEFLTYFQNEAQLDKSGLPSDRFFAERPEGSVSTLKIQRTQQEDSAVYLCASSLAGGGGKTEAFFGQGTRLTVV.

The rearrangement uses TRBV5-4 and TRBJ1-1, with D uncertain. This CDR3 contains 16 residues. V was pared by 1 base and J by 5 bases, with 18 bases between. The germline CDR1 and CDR2 sequences are SGHNT and YYREEE (reference sequence). CDR3 nucleotides: TGTGCCAGCAGCTTGATCGGGTCGGTTCGGGAAACTGAAGCTTTCTTT. Amino acid sequence: CASSLIGSVRETEAFF.

This clone was seen only a few times. V is TRBV28 and J is TRBJ2-7; 9 nucleotides align to TRBD1. The CDR3 length is 16 residues. In germline, CDR1 is MDHEN, CDR2 SYDVKM. V dropped 4 bases and J dropped 0; count of bases not matched to a gene: 7. The CDR3 nucleotides are TGTGCCAGCAGTTCCCCGACAGGGGGGAGCTCCTACGAGCAGTACGTC. This translates into CASSSPTGGSSYEQYV.

V and J are TRBV15 and TRBJ2-3, with 9 bases matching TRBD2. The CDR3 totals 16 residues. Germline CDR1 and CDR2: LNHNV and YYDKDF (reference sequence). V lost 5 bases and J lost 5; bases outside the gene matches: 11. This chain's CDR3 is CATSGRSGGLGDTQYF. DNA for the CDR3: TGTGCCACCAGCGGCCGGAGCGGGGGGCTGGGAGATACGCAGTATTTT.

This clone has a single count. This chain links TRBV10-3 with TRBJ1-6; 7 bases match TRBD1. The CDR3 has 15 amino acids. J was trimmed by 5 bases and V by 4 bases; bases with no gene match: 5. CDR1 and CDR2 (germline): ENHRY, SYGVKD. CDR3 sequence reads: CAISGNRGNNSPLHF. The DNA for the CDR3 is TGTGCCATCAGTGGAAACAGGGGTAATAATTCACCCCTCCACTTT.

The rearrangement links TRBV4-1 to TRBJ1-2, with TRBD1 as a possible D gene (6 bases). CDR1 and CDR2 from the germline V gene are MGHRA and YSYEKL. CDR3 length: 15 residues. V was pared by 0 bases and J by 4 bases, with 12 bases between. The CDR3 loop reads CASSQDERGFYGYTF. The DNA for the CDR3 is TGCGCCAGCAGCCAAGACGAGAGGGGGTTCTATGGCTACACCTTC.

The genes are TRBV6-4 and TRBJ1-5; no clear D gene. The germline V gene encodes CDR1 MRHNA and CDR2 SNTAGT. The CDR3 contains 13 residues. V was trimmed by 4 bases and J by 3 bases, leaving 7 bases between them. The CDR3: CASSVQANQPQHF. The CDR3 nucleotides are TGTGCCAGCAGTGTTCAGGCCAATCAGCCCCAGCATTTT.

The chain has TRBV12-3 or TRBV12-4 and TRBJ2-4; D remains ambiguous. Between the trimmed V and J ends, which lost 5 bases and 6 bases, there was a span of 8 bases. CDR3 length: 12 amino acids. The CDR3 is CASSAAGNIQYF. CDR3 nucleotide sequence: TGTGCCAGCAGTGCCGCAGGAAACATTCAGTACTTC.

With respect to this clone: Other DNA sequences in this sample translate to the same CDR3. The chain combines TRBV7-9 with TRBJ2-3; a possible D gene is TRBD2 (7 bases). V was clipped by 1 base and J by 5 bases, with 13 bases between them. Germline values: CDR1 SEHNR, CDR2 FQNEAQ (reference sequence). The length of the CDR3 is 15 residues. CDR3 loop: CASSLGGGAGDTQYF. The CDR3 DNA is TGTGCCAGCAGCTTAGGTGGGGGGGCTGGAGATACGCAGTATTTT.

This clone was observed a single time. This sequence joins TRBV7-8 and TRBJ2-7; possibly TRBD1 for D (6 bases). CDR1 is SGHVS and CDR2 is FQNEAQ in the germline V gene. The CDR3 consists of 12 residues. The V and J ends lost 5 bases and 6 bases respectively, with 11 bases between them. This chain's CDR3 is CASSPGHIEQYF. CDR3 DNA sequence: TGTGCCAGCAGCCCGGGACATATCGAGCAGTACTTC.

The chain recombines TRBV2 with TRBJ2-2; 10 bases are a match to TRBD1. With 3 bases clipped from V and 7 bases from J, the junction kept 8 bases outside the gene matches. This CDR3 is 16 amino acids long. From germline, CDR1 is SNHLY and CDR2 FYNNEI. The CDR3 here is CASSDGKGQGLGELFF. The CDR3 DNA reads as TGTGCCAGCAGTGATGGAAAGGGACAGGGGCTCGGGGAGCTGTTTTTT.

The CDR3 protein is CASSGQGLVTGELFF. CDR3 nucleotide sequence: TGTGCCAGCAGCGGACAGGGCTTGGTTACCGGGGAGCTGTTTTTT. The rearrangement uses TRBV6-5 and TRBJ2-2; 8 bases match TRBD1. Germline V gene data show CDR1 as MNHEY and CDR2 as SVGAGI. The CDR3 spans 15 residues. The ends lost 6 bases at V and 5 bases at J; junction bases unmatched: 8.

This clone was detected only a few times. The V gene is TRBV7-9, the J gene TRBJ1-1; D might be TRBD1 (6 bases). V lost 5 bases and J lost 5, with 15 bases in between. The CDR3 covers 14 residues. The V gene's germline CDR1 is SEHNR and CDR2 FQNEAQ (reference sequence). For the CDR3, the DNA is TGTGCCAGCAGCGCAAGCAGGGGTGGAACTGAAGCTTTCTTT. This gives the protein CASSASRGGTEAFF. Full variable domain (missing parts from reference TRBV7-9 and TRBJ1-1): DTGVSQNPRHKITKRGQNVTFRCDPISEHNRLYWYRQTLGQGPEFLTYFQNEAQLEKSRLLSDRFSAERPKGSFSTLEIQRTEQGDSAMYLCASSASRGGTEAFFGQGTRLTVV.

This clone was counted at least ten times. CDR3 sequence reads: CASSIIRGRDSPLHF. Here the CDR3 DNA reads TGTGCCAGCAGCATAATCAGGGGGCGGGATTCACCCCTCCACTTT. The genes are TRBV11-2 and TRBJ1-6, with 8 bases that match TRBD1. CDR3 size: 15 residues. Germline values: CDR1 SGHAT, CDR2 FQNNGV. J lost 8 bases, V lost 5 bases, and 8 bases had no gene match. Supplemented by reference TRBV11-2 and TRBJ1-6, the full variable domain reads EAGVAQSPRYKIIEKRQSVAFWCNPISGHATLYWYQQILGQGPKLLIQFQNNGVVDDSQLPKDRFSAERLKGVDSTLKIQPAKLEDSAVYLCASSIIRGRDSPLHFGNGTRLTVT.